This T cell receptor (beta chain) was profiled in a study of cytomegalovirus exposure and HLA in healthy donors (dated by TCRdb to about 2017). Regarding the research as a whole: In an earlier analysis of fewer than 750 of the donors, 276 Gb of sequence data and approximately 100 million unique TCR beta sequences from about 179 million T cells were reported. On average, around 230,000 unique TCR beta nucleotide sequences were sequenced per donor among a few hundred genotyped donors of the cohort, with 15% to 20% of those sequences being non-productive. Class I and class II HLA loci were covered by the typing at four-digit resolution. The later analysis used no new phenotypic data to find candidate immune exposures, relying instead on TCR beta sequences and their occurrence across donors. Genome-wide SNP genotypes for about 55% of the 666 donors were used in a later genetic analysis, which treated that subset as a discovery cohort. The study aimed to test whether cataloging public T cell receptors could reveal signatures of past pathogen exposure. Of the roughly 400 genotyped donors, 65% to 90% fell in the genetic ancestry cluster associated with self-reported Caucasian donors. To predict cytomegalovirus infection status, the study combined high-throughput TCR immunosequencing, statistical association of individual TCRs with disease status, and machine learning. Besides the first cohort of roughly 660 subjects, a separate validation cohort made up of roughly 130 different subjects was used. An earlier analysis of several hundred of the donors applied high-throughput TCR beta sequencing to assess whether each TCR beta V gene segment acted as functional or pseudogenic. Roughly 5 DR-DQ haplotypes were handled as single units for association and clustering because linkage in the cohort was strong. Donor age, sex, ethnicity and CMV serostatus were compiled alongside the repertoire data. To study patterns of TCR occurrence, a later analysis re-analyzed previously published TCR beta repertoires from 600 to 750 donors and added high-resolution HLA genotyping. All discovery cohort repertoires had been generated using a single sequencing platform. The study used immunosequencing to profile the T cell repertoires of 670 or so subjects and linked those repertoires to cytomegalovirus serostatus. Typing coverage differed by locus: A, B, C, DRB1 and DQB1 were typed in about 620-640 donors, DQA1 in about 550, DPA1 in 600 to 610, and DPB1 in just under 490. An early release covering more than 500 HLA-typed donors comprised about 300 gigabases of sequencing data and tens of millions of unique TCR sequences. Overall study results and their limits: The study gave a list of under 200 TCR beta chains associated with cytomegalovirus. Linkage disequilibrium might explain the correlated functional status among segregating V segments, but an unknown experimental factor could not be excluded. In a later analysis, HLA-associated TCR beta chains showed more clonal expansion and lower generation probabilities than non-associated chains that were equally common. Presence/absence analyses assumed roughly uniform sequencing depth across donors, an assumption that may not hold. At a false discovery rate of 0.05, a later analysis linked around 17,000 TCR beta sequences to specific HLA alleles. The authors suggested that the approach could potentially be extended to other disease states and immunological phenotypes. The cohort was sequenced for TCR beta chains only, and without alpha or paired-chain data the features that could be detected were limited. In a later analysis, most CMV-associated TCR beta chains were found to appear HLA-restricted, with HLA associations seemingly driven largely by CMV exposure. The 87-base-pair reads could not distinguish some IMGT-functional V segments, including TRBV6-2 and TRBV6-3, so those segments were excluded. According to a later genetic analysis, donors in an Asian-associated ancestry cluster had fewer N-insertions in productive TCRs than the approximately 700-donor mean. The classifier was reported to diagnose cytomegalovirus status with high specificity and sensitivity in both the original cohort and the validation cohort. In an earlier analysis of more than 500 of the donors, most TCR beta V segments appeared in productive rearrangements about 87% or about 30% of the time, broadly matching IMGT annotations. Most TCR sequences were observed very rarely across donors, whereas some public TCRs were present in many individuals. A group of highly shared sequence variants was considered likely to be a technical artifact of the sequencing pipeline. In a later analysis, the rate of TCR association differed among HLA loci, with DRB1 alleles having the most associated TCRs and HLA-C alleles having the fewest. Immune exposure information for the cohort was limited to CMV serostatus. Because counts were too low, about 18 rarely observed V segments, including chromosome 9 orphons, were excluded from the earlier analysis of some 590 of the donors. When HLA alleles, especially DR and DQ, strongly co-occurred, TCR associations were difficult to assign to individual alleles. A further reported finding was that TCR beta sequences accurately predicted the HLA-A and HLA-B alleles for most subjects in the first cohort. An association between a missense DCLRE1C variant and V-gene and J-gene trimming of TCR beta chains was found in a later genetic analysis and replicated in an independent cohort. HLA typing was unavailable for some donors at each locus, so association tests used only the typed subset. Three of the identified cytomegalovirus-associated TCR beta chains were confirmed in vitro to be specific for cytomegalovirus antigens. Several of the top co-occurrence clusters appeared to be linked to parvovirus B19, influenza, CMV and Epstein-Barr virus, according to a later analysis.

The cohort consisted of 600 or so healthy bone marrow donors. All cohort members were sampled while nominally healthy, although unrecorded immune exposures were likely present. The donor tested CMV seronegative and was one of the 352 seronegative cohort members. Each donor provided a peripheral blood sample, and peripheral blood mononuclear cells were used for TCR beta sequencing. Genomic DNA was extracted from the blood cell samples with the Qiagen DNeasy Blood Extraction Kit. The library was generated by the immunoSEQ multiplex PCR assay. The multiplex PCR relied on a mix of 60 forward primers for TCR Vbeta segments and 13 reverse primers for TCR Jbeta segments. Amplification of the CDR3 region of rearranged TCR beta genes was performed with a multiplex PCR assay on genomic DNA. The amplified TCR beta libraries were sequenced on the Illumina HiSeq System as 87-base-pair reads. As for how the authors treated the data: A later analysis tallied tens of millions of unique TCR beta chains across the 650 to 750 repertoires, and about 12 million of those chains were shared by two or more donors. Raw reads were error-corrected and collapsed into unique sequences by a nearest-neighbor algorithm in which closely related sequences were merged to remove PCR and sequencing errors. V, D and J gene segments were assigned by aligning CDR3 sequences to IMGT reference sequences. For a sequence to be retained, a match of at least six nucleotides was required to both a V gene segment and a J gene segment. A rearrangement counted as productive if the CDR3 had no stop codons and remained in frame with V and J, and every other rearrangement counted as non-productive. Following IMGT convention, CDR3 was defined as the stretch from the second conserved V-encoded cysteine up to the conserved J-encoded phenylalanine. The earlier analysis of about 610 of the donors excluded sequences that lacked an unambiguous match to a single V gene segment. An earlier analysis of a few hundred of the donors classified V segments as functional when productive rearrangements were above 56.7% and as segregating when the standard deviation between donors was above 5%. A statistical classification framework was built for diagnosing cytomegalovirus status from the catalog of TCR beta chain sequences. In a later analysis, V and J genes were assigned by comparing TCR nucleotide sequences against IMGT/GENE-DB human TR gene sequences. Using the TCRdist pipeline, a later analysis assigned CDR3 sequences along with most-parsimonious VDJ recombination scenarios. A later analysis defined each TCR beta chain by its CDR3 amino acid sequence plus V-gene family, and excluded reads lacking a unique V-gene family. A later analysis removed several hundred highly shared, low-generation-probability nucleotide sequences to deal with suspected cross-contamination and a sequencing artifact. A later analysis calculated a clonal expansion index for each public chain from normalized within-repertoire ranks of inferred template counts. Generation probabilities in a later analysis came from a VDJ recombination model fitted to out-of-frame rearrangements, and those results were checked against IGoR. A later analysis scored TCR-TCR, TCR-HLA and TCR-CMV co-occurrence with hypergeometric tests, applying a repertoire-size bias correction to TCR pairs. In a later analysis, false discovery rates were estimated by permuting HLA or CMV assignments 20 times. A later analysis grouped co-occurring TCRs with DBSCAN, adding TCRdist sequence similarity when clustering within HLA-allele-positive subsets. Repertoires with fewer than 30,000 or more than 120,000 public chains were left out of co-occurrence clustering, as were about five repertoires with anomalous nucleotide sharing. Held by TCRdb, this immuneACCESS table contains in-frame sequences only and omits some clones. Under half of the omission traces to an unresolved V gene where checked; the cause of the rest is unknown. The V and J calls and clone size are taken from that table; D and trimming were inferred from the DNA. The sample profile shows roughly 190,000 clones; about 90% of them were found once. 1.3% of the sample is in the top ten clones.

V is cut by 3 bases and J by 9 bases, and the space between the germline ends is 27 bases. Its CDR3 holds 17 amino acids, cysteine through phenylalanine. The DNA shown is the 51-base CDR3, in frame from base 1. As encoded in the germline V gene, CDR1 is LGHNA while CDR2 is YNFKEQ. Comment on this clone: This receptor's antigen is unknown. Qualities for individual bases were not recorded, and no much larger clone is one base off.

Sequenced: PBMCs. The rearrangement combines TRBV4-2 with TRBJ2-7; a tentative D match to TRBD2 spans 7 bases. The receptor was isolated from a young man in good health and CMV-seronegative. For the CDR3, the sequence is CASSQEPSGPLLGGQYF. At the DNA level, the sequence is TGTGCCAGCAGCCAGGAACCTAGCGGCCCCCTTTTAGGGGGGCAGTACTTC.